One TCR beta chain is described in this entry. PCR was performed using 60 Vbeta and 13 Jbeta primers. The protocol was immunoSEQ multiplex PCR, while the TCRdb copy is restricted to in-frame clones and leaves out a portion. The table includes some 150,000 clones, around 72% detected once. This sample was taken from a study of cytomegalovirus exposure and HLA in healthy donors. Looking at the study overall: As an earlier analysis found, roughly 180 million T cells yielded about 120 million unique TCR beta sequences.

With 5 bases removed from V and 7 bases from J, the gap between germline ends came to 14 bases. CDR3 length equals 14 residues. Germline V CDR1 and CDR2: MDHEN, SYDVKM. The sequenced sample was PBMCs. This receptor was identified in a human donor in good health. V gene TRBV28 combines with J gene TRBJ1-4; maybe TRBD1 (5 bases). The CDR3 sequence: CASSLPTDPEKLFF. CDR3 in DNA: TGTGCCAGCAGTCTCCCGACAGACCCTGAAAAACTGTTTTTT.